The rows below give T cell receptor beta chains drawn from one sample of a study of Tregs in tolerant kidney transplant recipients. Sequencing used immunoSEQ multiplex PCR; TCRdb keeps in-frame clones, though not all of them. Of 55,000 to 80,000 clones listed, 95% to 98% are singletons. Sequencing used Tregs from blood, obtained before the transplant. These receptors all come from a human donor who received a combined kidney and bone marrow transplant. CDR3s include the opening cysteine and the closing phenylalanine or tryptophan. D genes are given only for firm matches. Not all rows give a size; the values are once, few, many and, for expanded clones, a class.

J: TRBJ2-3; D: TRBD2; V: TRBV11-3; size: NA; DNA: TGTGCCAGCAGCTCTGGGACTAGCGGGAAAGATACGCAGTATTTT; CDR3: CASSSGTSGKDTQYF
J: TRBJ2-3; D: TRBD2; V: TRBV6-1; size: NA; DNA: TGTGCCAGCAGTGAGCGACTAGCCCAGACTAGCACAGATACGCAGTATTTT; CDR3: CASSERLAQTSTDTQYF
J: TRBJ1-1; D: NA; V: TRBV11-1; size: once; DNA: TGTGCCAGCAGCTTAGGTAGGGGGAACACTGAAGCTTTCTTT; CDR3: CASSLGRGNTEAFF
J: TRBJ2-4; D: NA; V: TRBV19; size: NA; DNA: TGTGCCAGTAGTATAGATCGGAGTTGGGTAGCCAAAAACATTCAGTACTTC; CDR3: CASSIDRSWVAKNIQYF
J: TRBJ2-5; D: NA; V: TRBV10-3; size: NA; DNA: TGTGCCATCAGTATGGGCGGGAAGACCCAGTACTTC; CDR3: CAISMGGKTQYF
J: TRBJ2-7; D: NA; V: TRBV10-3; size: NA; DNA: TGTGCCTCGAGGGCGTACTACGAGCAGTACTTC; CDR3: CASRAYYEQYF
J: TRBJ2-7; D: NA; V: TRBV5-6; size: NA; DNA: TGTGCCAGCAGCTTGGGGGGGGGCGCGAGCTCCTACGAGCAGTACTTC; CDR3: CASSLGGGASSYEQYF
J: TRBJ2-7; D: TRBD1; V: TRBV19; size: once; DNA: TGTGCCAGTAGTATACATCGGGACAGCTCCTACGAGCAGTACTTC; CDR3: CASSIHRDSSYEQYF
J: TRBJ2-7; D: TRBD1; V: TRBV6-1; size: NA; DNA: TGTGCCAGCAGGGACAGGAACTCCTACGAGCAGTACTTC; CDR3: CASRDRNSYEQYF
J: TRBJ2-7; D: TRBD2; V: TRBV5-4; size: NA; DNA: TGTGCCAGCAGCGTCGGGACTAGCGACGAGCAGTACTTC; CDR3: CASSVGTSDEQYF
J: TRBJ1-3; D: NA; V: TRBV30; size: NA; DNA: TGTGCCCTCCCGATCAGCTCTGGAAACACCATATATTTT; CDR3: CALPISSGNTIYF
J: TRBJ2-2; D: NA; V: TRBV5-1; size: NA; DNA: TGCGCCAGCAGCTTGGCGGCGGGGCCAACCGGGGAGCTGTTTTTT; CDR3: CASSLAAGPTGELFF
J: TRBJ2-1; D: TRBD2; V: TRBV4-3; size: once; DNA: TGCGCCAGCAGCCAATTCTTGCGGGGGGCTGCCGAGCAGTTCTTC; CDR3: CASSQFLRGAAEQFF
J: TRBJ1-2; D: TRBD1; V: TRBV6-4; size: NA; DNA: TGTGCCAGCAGGCGGACAGGGGGTTCCTATGGCTACACCTTC; CDR3: CASRRTGGSYGYTF
J: TRBJ1-1; D: NA; V: TRBV7-9; size: NA; DNA: TGTGCCAGCAGCTTGGGATTAGGGGCCACTGAAGCTTTCTTT; CDR3: CASSLGLGATEAFF
J: TRBJ1-3; D: TRBD1; V: TRBV6-6; size: NA; DNA: TGTGCCAGCAGCCTCTCCGGGACAGGAGGTGGAAACACCATATATTTT; CDR3: CASSLSGTGGGNTIYF
J: TRBJ2-1; D: NA; V: TRBV15; size: NA; DNA: TGTGCCACCAGCAGAGGACTAGTAGGGGGGGGGAAGCAGTTCTTC; CDR3: CATSRGLVGGGKQFF
J: TRBJ2-2; D: TRBD1; V: TRBV28; size: NA; DNA: TGTGCCACCCCCAGGGGGCCTAACACCGGGGAGCTGTTTTTT; CDR3: CATPRGPNTGELFF
J: TRBJ2-5; D: NA; V: TRBV13; size: NA; DNA: TGTGCCAGCAGCCCCAGGGTAGGAGTCGGGGAGACCCAGTACTTC; CDR3: CASSPRVGVGETQYF
J: TRBJ2-7; D: NA; V: TRBV19; size: NA; DNA: TGTGCCAGTCGCAACAGGGACACCTACGAGCAGTACTTC; CDR3: CASRNRDTYEQYF
J: TRBJ1-3; D: NA; V: TRBV6-5; size: NA; DNA: TGTGCCAGCAGTTACACCGGTCACTCTGGAAACACCATATATTTT; CDR3: CASSYTGHSGNTIYF
J: TRBJ1-4; D: NA; V: TRBV4-2; size: NA; DNA: TGTGCCAGCAGCCAAGATGGGAACGCCGGCGGGGAAAAACTGTTTTTT; CDR3: CASSQDGNAGGEKLFF
J: TRBJ2-7; D: NA; V: TRBV12-5; size: once; DNA: TGTGCTAGTGGTTTGGACGGCCCGGGGGAGCAGTACTTC; CDR3: CASGLDGPGEQYF
J: TRBJ2-1; D: TRBD1; V: TRBV18; size: once; DNA: TGTGCCAGCTCACCACAGGGGGCGGGTTACAATGAGCAGTTCTTC; CDR3: CASSPQGAGYNEQFF
J: TRBJ2-1; D: TRBD1; V: TRBV5-6; size: once; DNA: TGTGCCAGCAGCTTAGGGACAGTCAATGAGCAGTTCTTC; CDR3: CASSLGTVNEQFF
J: TRBJ2-2; D: NA; V: TRBV4-1; size: NA; DNA: TGCGCCAGCAGCCGAAACAGGGAAGGGGTCACCGGGGAGCTGTTTTTT; CDR3: CASSRNREGVTGELFF
J: TRBJ1-3; D: NA; V: TRBV29-1; size: once; DNA: TGCAGCGTTGGCCAGGGTTACACCATATATTTT; CDR3: CSVGQGYTIYF
J: TRBJ2-2; D: NA; V: TRBV7-9; size: NA; DNA: TGTGCCAGCAGCTTAGTAGCGGGACAGCCGAACACCGGGGAGCTGTTTTTT; CDR3: CASSLVAGQPNTGELFF
J: TRBJ2-5; D: TRBD2; V: TRBV30; size: NA; DNA: TGTGCCTGGAGTGAAGGGCTAGCGGGATCAGAGACCCAGTACTTC; CDR3: CAWSEGLAGSETQYF
J: TRBJ2-7; D: TRBD1; V: TRBV29-1; size: NA; DNA: TGCAGCGTTGTGCGGACAGGGGGTGACGAGCAGTACTTC; CDR3: CSVVRTGGDEQYF
J: TRBJ2-3; D: NA; V: TRBV10-3; size: NA; DNA: TGTGCCATCGGGACTGGGGCAGATACGCAGTATTTT; CDR3: CAIGTGADTQYF
J: TRBJ1-1; D: NA; V: TRBV7-6; size: NA; DNA: TGTGCCAGCAGCCCCCGGGGAGGGCAGGCAAGGGACACTGAAGCTTTCTTT; CDR3: CASSPRGGQARDTEAFF
J: TRBJ2-1; D: NA; V: TRBV2; size: NA; DNA: TGTGCCAGCACGGGGGGCCTATACAATGAGCAGTTCTTC; CDR3: CASTGGLYNEQFF
J: TRBJ1-5; D: NA; V: TRBV10-3; size: NA; DNA: TGTGCCATCAGCCCCGGCAGACTTTATAGCAATCAGCCCCAGCATTTT; CDR3: CAISPGRLYSNQPQHF
J: TRBJ2-7; D: NA; V: TRBV28; size: NA; DNA: TGTGCCAGCAGTTTTCGCGAGGCCCAGCAGTACTTC; CDR3: CASSFREAQQYF
J: TRBJ2-2; D: TRBD1; V: TRBV25-1; size: NA; DNA: TGTGCCAGCAGTGAATCGGGGAGACAGGGAAAGGCCGGGGAGCTGTTTTTT; CDR3: CASSESGRQGKAGELFF
J: TRBJ2-7; D: NA; V: TRBV4-2; size: NA; DNA: TGTGCCAGCAGCCACCGAGACAGGGACTCTTTTCCCTACGAGCAGTACTTC; CDR3: CASSHRDRDSFPYEQYF
J: TRBJ2-7; D: TRBD2; V: TRBV7-8; size: NA; DNA: TGTGCCAGCAGCTTAGGGACTAGCGAGACCTACGAGCAGTACTTC; CDR3: CASSLGTSETYEQYF
J: TRBJ1-2; D: TRBD1; V: TRBV19; size: NA; DNA: TGTGCCAGTAGTTCAGGACAGGGGTTCGGCTACACCTTC; CDR3: CASSSGQGFGYTF
J: TRBJ1-2; D: NA; V: TRBV6-6; size: NA; DNA: TGTGCCAGCGAGGGCGGGGAGTATGGCTACACCTTC; CDR3: CASEGGEYGYTF
J: TRBJ2-3; D: TRBD2; V: TRBV5-1; size: NA; DNA: TGCGCCAGCAGCTTGGCCTTGGCGGGGGGCACAGATACGCAGTATTTT; CDR3: CASSLALAGGTDTQYF
J: TRBJ1-2; D: NA; V: TRBV14; size: NA; DNA: TGTGCCAGCAGCCAAGAGCAGACATATGGCTACACCTTC; CDR3: CASSQEQTYGYTF
J: TRBJ1-1; D: TRBD1; V: TRBV18; size: NA; DNA: TGTGCCAGCTCACCATACGGACAGGGGGCAGCTTTCTTT; CDR3: CASSPYGQGAAFF
J: TRBJ2-2; D: NA; V: TRBV6-4; size: once; DNA: TGTGCCAGCAGCCAGACAGGGAACACCGGGGAGCTGTTTTTT; CDR3: CASSQTGNTGELFF
J: TRBJ2-3; D: NA; V: TRBV5-1; size: few; DNA: TGCGCCAGCAGCTTTAGCCCAGATACGCAGTATTTT; CDR3: CASSFSPDTQYF
J: TRBJ1-2; D: NA; V: TRBV2; size: NA; DNA: TGTGCCAGCACCCCTACCCGGACCGCCGGGGAAGGCTACACCTTC; CDR3: CASTPTRTAGEGYTF
J: TRBJ2-1; D: TRBD2; V: TRBV7-8; size: NA; DNA: TGTGCCAGCAGCTTAGGGCGCGGGAGGGCCTTGAATGAGCAGTTCTTC; CDR3: CASSLGRGRALNEQFF